This T cell receptor (beta chain) was sequenced in a study of blood T cells in healthy people across ages. In the study overall: The template switching approach captured approximately one barcoded beta molecule for every two T cells.

In terms of origin and age, donors were healthy Caucasian individuals from Russia aged about 6 to 90. Extraction yielded at least 5 micrograms of total RNA per sample. A second 7 to 11 cycle PCR used barcoded and J-beta primers. TCRdb ran MiXCR on the 5' RACE reads and lists one entry per CDR3 protein. The sample records 1.5 million to 2 million distinct CDR3 sequences, roughly 50% being singletons. This clonotype was observed a few times. V was trimmed by 1 base and J by 0 bases, leaving 10 bases between them. Germline CDR1 and CDR2: MGHDK and SYGVNS. This CDR3 region has 17 residues. Material for sequencing was blood. The receptor was isolated from a woman aged 40-49 years in good health. The chain couples TRBV25-1 to TRBJ2-6; D gene uncertain. The CDR3 reads CASSEWNPRSGANVLTF. As DNA, the CDR3 is TGTGCCAGCAGTGAATGGAACCCCCGCTCTGGGGCCAACGTCCTGACTTTC.